This TCR beta chain was identified during a study of STAT5B mutations in CD4+ large granular lymphocyte leukemia. Study findings and constraints: Top patient clones used TRBV06 genes more often: 8/27 versus 2/35 in controls. Less than 30% of private leukemic clonotypes occurred rarely in other patients' non-leukemic repertoires.

Authors' analysis steps: A productive frequency of 2.59 x 10-5 was the lowest detectable. The repertoire was sequenced with immunoSEQ multiplex PCR; TCRdb's copy has only in-frame clones and lacks some. D and trimming were read from the DNA, whereas the V and J calls and clone size are those reported in that table. The sample lists roughly 34,000 clones; roughly 76% were seen once. To note about this clone: The antigen is undetermined.

Buffy coats from healthy blood donors served as controls. Per germline, CDR1 SGHKS and CDR2 YYEKEE (reference sequence). The V end lost 0 bases, the J end lost 7 bases, and 16 bases lay between the germline ends. This CDR3 region has 16 residues. The genes are TRBV5-5 and TRBJ1-4, with D possibly TRBD1 on 6 matching bases. Sequenced material: CD4+ T cells from blood buffy coats. The TCR comes from a human donor in good health. CDR3 DNA: TGTGCCAGCAGCTTGGCCCCGGCAGGGGCGGGTGAAAAACTGTTTTTT. This codes for CASSLAPAGAGEKLFF.